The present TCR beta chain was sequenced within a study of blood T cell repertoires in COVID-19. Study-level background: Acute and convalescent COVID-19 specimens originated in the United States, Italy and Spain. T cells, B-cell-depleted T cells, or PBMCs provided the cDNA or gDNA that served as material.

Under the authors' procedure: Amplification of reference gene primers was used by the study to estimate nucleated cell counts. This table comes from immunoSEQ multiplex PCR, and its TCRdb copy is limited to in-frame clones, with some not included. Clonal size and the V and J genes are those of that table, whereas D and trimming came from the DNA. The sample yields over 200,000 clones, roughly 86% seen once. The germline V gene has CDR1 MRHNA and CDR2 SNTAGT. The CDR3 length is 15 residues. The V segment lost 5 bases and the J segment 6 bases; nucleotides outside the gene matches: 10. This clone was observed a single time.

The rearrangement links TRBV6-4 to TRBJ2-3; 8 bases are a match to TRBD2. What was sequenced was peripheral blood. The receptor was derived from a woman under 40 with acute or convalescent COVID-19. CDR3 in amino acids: CASSLSGSGLDTQYF. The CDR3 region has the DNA TGTGCCAGCAGTCTCAGCGGGAGCGGATTGGATACGCAGTATTTT.